The 19 T cell receptor beta chains below all came from one sample that was sequenced in a study of cytomegalovirus exposure and HLA in healthy donors. PCR amplification relied on 60 Vbeta primers (plus 13 Jbeta primers). Generated by immunoSEQ multiplex PCR, the TCRdb table keeps only in-frame clones and is missing some. The table shows about 160,000 clones, with 75% occurring only once. Specimen: PBMCs. The receptors originated from a woman between 45 and 60 years old in good health and CMV-seropositive.

CDR3 DNA: TGTGCCAGCAGCTTAACGGGACAGGGATCGCAAGAGACCCAGTACTTC. It is translated as CASSLTGQGSQETQYF. The chain combines TRBV7-8 with TRBJ2-5; 9 bases align to TRBD1. Trimming at V came to 2 bases and at J to 2 bases, leaving 6 bases not matched to a gene. From germline, CDR1 is SGHVS and CDR2 FQNEAQ. CDR3 length: 16 residues.

V is TRBV9 and J is TRBJ2-1; 8 bases match TRBD2. The V segment lost 3 bases and the J segment 13 bases; nucleotides outside the gene matches: 6. Germline loops: CDR1 SGDLS, CDR2 YYNGEE. CDR3 length: 12 amino acids. CDR3 residues: CASSGGTSEQFF. The CDR3 nucleotides read TGTGCCAGCAGCGGAGGGACTAGTGAACAGTTCTTC. The full variable domain, rest sourced from reference TRBV9 and TRBJ2-1, is DSGVTQTPKHLITATGQRVTLRCSPRSGDLSVYWYQQSLDQGLQFLIQYYNGEERAKGNILERFSAQQFPDLHSELNLSSLELGDSALYFCASSGGTSEQFFGPGTRLTVL.

With respect to this clone: The same CDR3 can be traced to other DNA sequences in this sample. This chain uses TRBV2 with TRBJ2-2; the D gene is possibly TRBD2 (6 bases). The CDR3 has 15 residues. Trimming shortened V by 6 bases and J by 1 base, and 12 bases separated the two germline ends. Looked up from germline, CDR1 is SNHLY and CDR2 is FYNNEI. CDR3 DNA sequence: TGTGCCAGCAGGGGAGGAGCGGGGAACACCGGGGAGCTGTTTTTT. It codes for CASRGGAGNTGELFF.

The chain joins TRBV5-1 to TRBJ1-5, with a possible D match to TRBD1 (5 bases). Germline CDR1 SGHRS, CDR2 YFSETQ. Trimming removed 4 bases from V and 6 bases from J, with 11 bases in between. This CDR3 contains 13 residues. CDR3 DNA: TGCGCCAGCAGCCTCTTGGGGGGTCAGCCCCAGCATTTT. It translates to CASSLLGGQPQHF.

The chain links TRBV2 to TRBJ2-5, with a possible D match to TRBD2 (5 bases). With the DNA end fitting TRBJ2-7 better, the J assignment may be wrong. The CDR3 loop spans 11 amino acids. Germline lookup yields CDR1 SNHLY and CDR2 FYNNEI. CDR3 residues: CASTPSIEQYF. CDR3 nucleotide sequence: TGTGCCAGCACGCCTAGCATCGAGCAGTACTTC.

Only one count was recorded for this clone. The rearrangement links TRBV30 to TRBJ2-1, with D tentatively TRBD2 (5 bases). Trimming pared 2 bases from V and 10 bases from J, leaving 12 bases between. CDR1 is GTSNPN and CDR2 is SVGIG in the germline V gene (reference sequence). This CDR3 spans 12 amino acids. CDR3 protein: CAWSPGVSEQFF. The CDR3 nucleotides are TGTGCCTGGAGTCCCGGGGTTTCGGAGCAGTTCTTC.

This clone has only a few counts. CDR3 sequence reads: CASSLSQGREQYF. In DNA form, the CDR3 reads TGTGCCAGCAGCTTGAGTCAGGGGCGCGAGCAGTACTTC. The V call is TRBV5-4, the J call TRBJ2-7, with D possibly TRBD1 on 6 matching bases. The CDR3 is made up of 13 amino acids. Germline assignment: CDR1 SGHNT and CDR2 YYREEE (reference sequence). The V gene lost 1 base and the J gene lost 6 bases, with 11 bases spanning the gap.

The chain is built from TRBV7-3 and TRBJ2-1; TRBD2 matches at 8 bases. The CDR3 spans 16 residues. Per the germline V gene, CDR1 is SGHTA and CDR2 is FQGTGA. J gave up 7 bases and V 7 bases, and 15 bases lay outside the gene matches. In DNA, the CDR3 is TGTGCCAGCATCCACTACCCCGGGACTAGAGGGAATGAGCAGTTCTTC. Its translation: CASIHYPGTRGNEQFF. The full variable domain, its missing parts supplied by reference TRBV7-3 and TRBJ2-1, is GAGVSQTPSNKVTEKGKYVELRCDPISGHTALYWYRQSLGQGPEFLIYFQGTGAADDSGLPNDRFFAVRPEGSVSTLKIQRTERGDSAVYLCASIHYPGTRGNEQFFGPGTRLTVL.

This rearrangement joins TRBV10-2 to TRBJ1-1; D is possibly TRBD1 (6 bases). The germline V gene encodes CDR1 WSHSY and CDR2 SAAADI. Trimming removed 6 bases from V and 1 base from J, with 9 bases in between. This CDR3 has 13 amino acids. In nucleotides, the CDR3 is TGCGCCAGCAGCACAGGGACGAACACTGAAGCTTTCTTT. Translating it yields CASSTGTNTEAFF.

The chain recombines TRBV29-1 with TRBJ1-1; D unresolved. The CDR3 runs to 13 residues. Germline V gene sequence: CDR1 SQVTM, CDR2 ANQGSEA. Trimming stripped 6 bases from V and 1 base from J, with 12 bases between. The CDR3 sequence is CSVLTTRNTEAFF. The CDR3 DNA reads TGCAGCGTGCTTACTACAAGGAACACTGAAGCTTTCTTT.

This chain connects TRBV25-1 to TRBJ2-5, with 7 positions matching TRBD2. Germline lookup yields CDR1 MGHDK and CDR2 SYGVNS. The V gene end was trimmed by 7 bases and the J gene end by 5 bases; junction bases not matched to a gene: 4. CDR3 size: 12 residues. The CDR3 protein is CASMKGGETQYF. As DNA, the CDR3 is TGTGCCAGCATGAAGGGAGGGGAGACCCAGTACTTC.

The chain employs TRBV19 and TRBJ2-3, with D possibly TRBD2 on 6 matching bases. The V and J ends lost 5 bases and 7 bases respectively, with 13 bases between them. Germline CDR1 LNHDA, CDR2 SQIVND (reference sequence). CDR3 length: 13 amino acids. The CDR3 here is CASSVRDSNTQYF. In DNA, the CDR3 is TGTGCCAGTAGTGTCCGGGACTCCAATACGCAGTATTTT.

A note on this clone: The identical CDR3 is also encoded by other nucleotide sequences in the sample. The chain employs TRBV9 and TRBJ2-3; 9 nucleotides match TRBD1. V was pared by 0 bases and J by 2 bases, with 1 base of the junction left unmatched. The V gene's germline CDR1 is SGDLS and CDR2 YYNGEE. This CDR3 spans 15 amino acids. CDR3 nucleotides: TGTGCCAGCAGCGTAGGGGACAGGGACACAGATACGCAGTATTTT. As protein: CASSVGDRDTDTQYF.

The chain combines TRBV6-1 with TRBJ1-1; tentatively, D is TRBD1 (5 bases). Trimming took off 5 bases at V and 8 bases at J, with 18 bases between the two ends. This CDR3 spans 14 amino acids. Germline V gene sequence: CDR1 MNHNS, CDR2 SASEGT. The CDR3 sequence is CASSPPWGVGEAFF. DNA of the CDR3: TGTGCCAGCAGTCCTCCATGGGGGGTCGGGGAAGCTTTCTTT.

This sequence joins TRBV9 and TRBJ1-1; TRBD1 is a possible D gene (5 bases). Deletions cut 0 bases from V and 0 bases from J, with 12 bases between. CDR3 length equals 16 residues. Per the germline V gene, CDR1 is SGDLS and CDR2 is YYNGEE. CDR3 residues: CASSVEGNRLNTEAFF. DNA for the CDR3: TGTGCCAGCAGCGTAGAAGGTAACAGGCTGAACACTGAAGCTTTCTTT.

This chain links TRBV5-4 with TRBJ2-5; 7 bases fit TRBD2. The CDR3 is 15 amino acids. The V segment lost 0 bases and the J segment 2 bases; nucleotides outside the gene matches: 4. Looked up from germline, CDR1 is SGHNT and CDR2 is YYREEE (reference sequence). CDR3 sequence (DNA): TGTGCCAGCAGCTTGGCCGCAGCGGGGCAAGAGACCCAGTACTTC. This sequence encodes CASSLAAAGQETQYF.

The chain joins TRBV7-8 to TRBJ1-1; no firm D call. Trimming shortened V by 5 bases and J by 1 base, and 11 bases separated the two germline ends. CDR1 is SGHVS, CDR2 FQNEAQ, per germline. The CDR3 runs to 14 residues. The CDR3: CASSNNPGNTEAFF. CDR3 DNA: TGTGCCAGCAGCAATAATCCGGGGAACACTGAAGCTTTCTTT. Full variable domain (rest looked up from reference TRBV7-8 and TRBJ1-1): GAGVSQSPRYKVAKRGQDVALRCDPISGHVSLFWYQQALGQGPEFLTYFQNEAQLDKSGLPSDRFFAERPEGSVSTLKIQRTQQEDSAVYLCASSNNPGNTEAFFGQGTRLTVV.

The chain carries TRBV27 and TRBJ2-1; 8 bases map to TRBD2. V lost 3 bases to trimming and J lost 3 bases; unmatched junction nucleotides: 4. CDR1 and CDR2 from the germline V gene are MNHEY and SMNVEV (reference sequence). The CDR3 is made up of 15 amino acids. The CDR3, as DNA: TGTGCCAGCAGTTTCCTCGGGGGGGGCTACAATGAGCAGTTCTTC. It yields the protein CASSFLGGGYNEQFF.

The chain employs TRBV27 and TRBJ2-5; 10 bases fit TRBD2. Per germline, CDR1 MNHEY and CDR2 SMNVEV (reference sequence). The V and J ends lost 7 bases and 5 bases, in that order; junction bases with no gene match: 10. The CDR3 length is 15 residues. The DNA for the CDR3 is TGTGCCAGCACCCACAGCGGGGGGGCTCGGGAGACCCAGTACTTC. Protein sequence: CASTHSGGARETQYF.